This T cell receptor (beta chain) was found in a study of siplizumab effects on memory and regulatory T cells. The CDR3 has 14 amino acids. CDR1 SEHNR and CDR2 FQNEAQ come from the germline V gene (reference sequence). The V and J ends lost 1 base and 5 bases respectively, with 10 bases between them. Here immunoSEQ multiplex PCR was the method, and the copy in TCRdb shows in-frame clones only, minus some. The sample lists 94,000 or so clones, approximately 94% occurring once. The receptor comes from a human donor in good health. The sequenced sample was CD8+ T cells sorted from blood. The V call is TRBV7-9, the J call TRBJ2-3; possible D gene TRBD1, 6 bases. The CDR3 here is CASSLVQGKDTQYF. The CDR3 DNA follows: TGTGCCAGCAGCTTAGTTCAGGGGAAAGATACGCAGTATTTT.